These T cell receptor beta chains were read from a single sample in a study of shared clonotypes between healthy human individuals. The protocol was immunoSEQ multiplex PCR, while the TCRdb copy is restricted to in-frame clones and leaves out a portion. This sample yields millions of clones, of which approximately 90% are seen a single time; around 0.14% belongs to the top ten. The sequenced material came from naive CD4+ T cells sorted from blood. These receptors all come from a man between 18 and 35 years old in good health. The CDR3 runs from the conserved cysteine through the conserved F or W. The D gene is left open where the match is weak. Rows give clone size only sometimes, using once, few, many, or a class for an expanded clone.

CDR3 protein: CASTRTDSNQPQHF
CDR3 DNA: TGTGCCAGTACCCGGACAGATAGCAATCAGCCCCAGCATTTT
D gene: .
clone size: .
J gene: TRBJ1-5
V gene: TRBV19
CDR3 length: 14

CDR3 protein: CASSQEAGDTEAFF
CDR3 DNA: TGCGCCAGCAGCCAAGAGGCAGGGGATACTGAAGCTTTCTTT
D gene: .
clone size: .
J gene: TRBJ1-1
V gene: TRBV4-3
CDR3 length: 14

CDR3 protein: CASSVAGGSGSRYGYTF
CDR3 DNA: TGTGCCAGCAGCGTAGCTGGGGGGAGTGGGTCGCGGTATGGCTACACCTTC
D gene: .
clone size: .
J gene: TRBJ1-2
V gene: TRBV9
CDR3 length: 17

CDR3 protein: CASSVLEGGSSGNTIYF
CDR3 DNA: TGTGCCAGCAGTGTCTTGGAGGGGGGTAGTTCTGGAAACACCATATATTTT
D gene: .
clone size: .
J gene: TRBJ1-3
V gene: TRBV27
CDR3 length: 17

CDR3 protein: CASSQPGLSYEQYF
CDR3 DNA: TGCGCCAGCAGCCAACCGGGACTCTCCTACGAGCAGTACTTC
D gene: .
clone size: .
J gene: TRBJ2-7
V gene: TRBV5-1
CDR3 length: 14

CDR3 protein: CASTSFGQVNSPLHF
CDR3 DNA: TGCGCCAGCACGTCGTTCGGACAGGTTAATTCACCCCTCCACTTT
D gene: TRBD1
clone size: once
J gene: TRBJ1-6
V gene: TRBV5-1
CDR3 length: 15

CDR3 protein: CSVAAGGGSYEQYF
CDR3 DNA: TGCAGCGTTGCCGCGGGGGGTGGCTCCTACGAGCAGTACTTC
D gene: TRBD2
clone size: .
J gene: TRBJ2-7
V gene: TRBV29-1
CDR3 length: 14

CDR3 protein: CASSQPYSGANVLTF
CDR3 DNA: TGCGCCAGCAGCCAACCGTACTCTGGGGCCAACGTCCTGACTTTC
D gene: .
clone size: few
J gene: TRBJ2-6
V gene: TRBV4-1
CDR3 length: 15

CDR3 protein: CASSDTQTTLNNEQFF
CDR3 DNA: TGCGCCAGCAGTGATACCCAGACAACTCTGAACAATGAGCAGTTCTTC
D gene: .
clone size: .
J gene: TRBJ2-1
V gene: TRBV10-1
CDR3 length: 16

CDR3 protein: CASKEGPTEAFF
CDR3 DNA: TGTGCCAGCAAGGAGGGCCCCACTGAAGCTTTCTTT
D gene: .
clone size: once
J gene: TRBJ1-1
V gene: TRBV2
CDR3 length: 12

CDR3 protein: CASSLGGQEQGTF
CDR3 DNA: TGTGCCAGCAGCTTAGGGGGACAGGAGCAGGGTACCTTC
D gene: TRBD1
clone size: .
J gene: TRBJ1-2
V gene: TRBV7-9
CDR3 length: 13

CDR3 protein: CASSETGTSGNEQFF
CDR3 DNA: TGTGCCAGCAGTGAGACGGGGACCAGTGGGAATGAGCAGTTCTTC
D gene: .
clone size: .
J gene: TRBJ2-1
V gene: TRBV25-1
CDR3 length: 15

CDR3 protein: CASSLVSGREHYGYTF
CDR3 DNA: TGCGCCAGCAGCTTGGTGTCGGGAAGGGAGCACTATGGCTACACCTTC
D gene: .
clone size: once
J gene: TRBJ1-2
V gene: TRBV5-1
CDR3 length: 16

CDR3 protein: CASSPMAVGTEAFF
CDR3 DNA: TGTGCCAGCTCACCAATGGCCGTGGGCACTGAAGCTTTCTTT
D gene: .
clone size: .
J gene: TRBJ1-1
V gene: TRBV18
CDR3 length: 14

CDR3 protein: CAWSVRLAETQYF
CDR3 DNA: TGTGCCTGGAGTGTACGTCTAGCAGAGACCCAGTACTTC
D gene: .
clone size: .
J gene: TRBJ2-5
V gene: TRBV30
CDR3 length: 13

CDR3 protein: CASSESSRDTQYF
CDR3 DNA: TGCGCCAGCAGTGAGTCGAGCAGGGATACGCAGTATTTT
D gene: .
clone size: .
J gene: TRBJ2-3
V gene: TRBV10-1
CDR3 length: 13

CDR3 protein: CASSQTASYNEQFF
CDR3 DNA: TGTGCCAGCAGCCAGACCGCCTCCTACAATGAGCAGTTCTTC
D gene: .
clone size: .
J gene: TRBJ2-1
V gene: TRBV7-2
CDR3 length: 14

CDR3 protein: CASSIDLGGARLEWNEQFF
CDR3 DNA: TGTGCCAGTAGTATAGATCTGGGGGGTGCGAGACTAGAGTGGAATGAGCAGTTCTTC
D gene: .
clone size: .
J gene: TRBJ2-1
V gene: TRBV19
CDR3 length: 19

CDR3 protein: CATVGNTIYF
CDR3 DNA: TGTGCCACCGTCGGAAACACCATATATTTT
D gene: .
clone size: .
J gene: TRBJ1-3
V gene: TRBV6-4
CDR3 length: 10

CDR3 protein: CSVLATARGPEQFF
CDR3 DNA: TGCAGCGTTCTCGCGACTGCCCGGGGGCCTGAGCAGTTCTTC
D gene: .
clone size: .
J gene: TRBJ2-1
V gene: TRBV29-1
CDR3 length: 14

CDR3 protein: CASSQADRGDEKLFF
CDR3 DNA: TGCGCCAGCAGCCAAGCGGACAGGGGAGATGAAAAACTGTTTTTT
D gene: TRBD1
clone size: .
J gene: TRBJ1-4
V gene: TRBV4-1
CDR3 length: 15

CDR3 protein: CAISVGDRGGQPQHF
CDR3 DNA: TGTGCCATCAGTGTAGGGGACAGGGGTGGTCAGCCCCAGCATTTT
D gene: TRBD1
clone size: .
J gene: TRBJ1-5
V gene: TRBV10-3
CDR3 length: 15

CDR3 protein: CASSLAPGGVVVSGYTF
CDR3 DNA: TGTGCCAGCAGCTTAGCGCCGGGAGGGGTGGTGGTGAGCGGCTACACCTTC
D gene: .
clone size: .
J gene: TRBJ1-2
V gene: TRBV7-6
CDR3 length: 17

CDR3 protein: CASSLALGGATWYGYTF
CDR3 DNA: TGTGCCAGCAGCTTAGCCCTGGGGGGCGCGACATGGTATGGCTACACCTTC
D gene: .
clone size: .
J gene: TRBJ1-2
V gene: TRBV7-8
CDR3 length: 17

CDR3 protein: CASSFFRETGFNEKLFF
CDR3 DNA: TGTGCCAGCAGCTTTTTCCGAGAGACAGGCTTTAATGAAAAACTGTTTTTT
D gene: .
clone size: .
J gene: TRBJ1-4
V gene: TRBV5-5
CDR3 length: 17

CDR3 protein: CAISDRDRNEQFF
CDR3 DNA: TGTGCCATCAGTGACCGGGACAGGAATGAGCAGTTCTTC
D gene: TRBD1
clone size: .
J gene: TRBJ2-1
V gene: TRBV10-3
CDR3 length: 13

CDR3 protein: CAISARGGDEKLFF
CDR3 DNA: TGTGCCATCAGTGCTAGGGGAGGAGATGAAAAACTGTTTTTT
D gene: .
clone size: .
J gene: TRBJ1-4
V gene: TRBV10-3
CDR3 length: 14

CDR3 protein: CASSLAGWNYGYTF
CDR3 DNA: TGCGCCAGCAGCTTAGCGGGGTGGAACTATGGCTACACCTTC
D gene: .
clone size: .
J gene: TRBJ1-2
V gene: TRBV5-1
CDR3 length: 14

CDR3 protein: CASSGYPGQGNSPLHF
CDR3 DNA: TGTGCCAGCAGTGGCTACCCTGGACAGGGTAATTCACCCCTCCACTTT
D gene: TRBD1
clone size: .
J gene: TRBJ1-6
V gene: TRBV6-1
CDR3 length: 16

CDR3 protein: CASSRDRSSNEKLFF
CDR3 DNA: TGTGCCAGCTCACGAGACAGATCGTCTAATGAAAAACTGTTTTTT
D gene: .
clone size: .
J gene: TRBJ1-4
V gene: TRBV18
CDR3 length: 15

CDR3 protein: CASSRDTFQNIQYF
CDR3 DNA: TGTGCCAGTAGTCGTGACACCTTTCAAAACATTCAGTACTTC
D gene: .
clone size: .
J gene: TRBJ2-4
V gene: TRBV19
CDR3 length: 14

CDR3 protein: CASTRGGSTEAFF
CDR3 DNA: TGTGCCAGCACGCGTGGGGGGTCCACTGAAGCTTTCTTT
D gene: .
clone size: .
J gene: TRBJ1-1
V gene: TRBV5-6
CDR3 length: 13

CDR3 protein: CASSQDGRAYTGELFF
CDR3 DNA: TGCGCCAGCAGCCAAGACGGCAGGGCTTATACCGGGGAGCTGTTTTTT
D gene: .
clone size: .
J gene: TRBJ2-2
V gene: TRBV4-1
CDR3 length: 16

CDR3 protein: CASGQGDYGETQYF
CDR3 DNA: TGTGCTAGTGGACAGGGGGACTATGGGGAGACCCAGTACTTC
D gene: .
clone size: .
J gene: TRBJ2-5
V gene: TRBV12-5
CDR3 length: 14

CDR3 protein: CASRPGLGIHEQFF
CDR3 DNA: TGTGCCAGCAGGCCGGGACTAGGTATCCATGAGCAGTTCTTC
D gene: TRBD2
clone size: .
J gene: TRBJ2-1
V gene: TRBV6-6
CDR3 length: 14